Below are 25 T cell receptor beta chains sequenced from a single sample in a study of blood T cells in healthy people across ages. Primed by a sample-barcoded 5' primer and a J-beta primer mix, a second PCR proceeded for roughly 6 to 12 cycles. TCRdb independently ran MiXCR on the 5' RACE reads; one entry per CDR3 protein. Altogether around 710,000 distinct CDR3 sequences are present, more than 40% being singletons, with the ten largest covering approximately 22%. The sequenced material came from blood. Source of these receptors: a woman aged 55-69 years in good health.

This clonotype has just a few counts. The chain links TRBV20-1 to TRBJ1-1; D is undetermined. Trimming removed 3 bases from V and 1 base from J, with 9 bases in between. This CDR3 is 13 amino acids long. Germline V gene lookup returns CDR1 DFQATT and CDR2 SNEGSKA (reference sequence). The CDR3 DNA reads TGCAGTGCTAGTTTTTCGGGGAACACTGAAGCTTTCTTT. Translated, it gives CSASFSGNTEAFF.

This chain connects TRBV5-1 to TRBJ2-3, with 9 bases lining up with TRBD1. The CDR3 contains 14 residues. The V and J ends lost 2 bases and 5 bases, in that order; junction bases with no gene match: 3. The germline V gene has CDR1 SGHRS and CDR2 YFSETQ. CDR3 coding DNA: TGCGCCAGCAGCTTTGGGACAGGGTTAGATACGCAGTATTTT. It specifies CASSFGTGLDTQYF. Filled out from reference TRBV5-1 and TRBJ2-3, the complete variable domain reads KAGVTQTPRYLIKTRGQQVTLSCSPISGHRSVSWYQQTPGQGLQFLFEYFSETQRNKGNFPGRFSGRQFSNSRSEMNVSTLELGDSALYLCASSFGTGLDTQYFGPGTRLTVL.

The chain joins TRBV11-2 to TRBJ2-2; D remains unclear. The germline CDR1 and CDR2 sequences are SGHAT and FQNNGV. The CDR3 has 14 residues. V was trimmed by 1 base and J by 5 bases, leaving 8 bases between them. The chain's CDR3 is CASSLAIGTGELFF. The CDR3 nucleotides are TGTGCCAGCAGCTTAGCTATCGGAACCGGGGAGCTGTTTTTT.

This clonotype has a handful of counts. The V gene is TRBV20-1, the J gene TRBJ2-2; 8 bases are shared with TRBD1. Germline CDR1 is DFQATT and CDR2 is SNEGSKA (reference sequence). CDR3 length: 16 amino acids. V dropped 5 bases and J dropped 1; count of bases not matched to a gene: 9. In nucleotides, the CDR3 is TGCAGTGCTTCGAATCCCGGGACAGGGAACACCGGGGAGCTGTTTTTT. It translates to CSASNPGTGNTGELFF.

V gene TRBV20-1 combines with J gene TRBJ1-2; D gene unclear. CDR1 DFQATT and CDR2 SNEGSKA come from the germline V gene (reference sequence). The CDR3 totals 14 residues. Trimming took off 1 base at V and 8 bases at J, with 17 bases between the two ends. The CDR3 loop is CSARGTRLSEGYTF. The CDR3 DNA reads TGCAGTGCTAGAGGGACCAGGTTGAGTGAAGGCTACACCTTC.

V is TRBV5-1 and J is TRBJ2-3; D may correspond to TRBD1 or TRBD2 (5 bases each). Germline V CDR1 and CDR2: SGHRS, YFSETQ. V was shortened by 4 bases and J by 0 bases, with 12 bases between the two germline ends. This CDR3 is 15 amino acids long. CDR3 sequence: CASSAPGPSTDTQYF. CDR3 DNA: TGCGCCAGCAGCGCACCGGGACCCAGCACAGATACGCAGTATTTT.

The chain employs TRBV20-1 and TRBJ1-2; D may be TRBD1 (5 bases). CDR1 and CDR2 (germline): DFQATT, SNEGSKA (reference sequence). This CDR3 region has 13 residues. The V end was cut by 0 bases, the J end by 7 bases, with 12 bases between. Here the CDR3 DNA reads TGCAGTGCTAGAGATCCCAGGGTCGTTGGCTACACCTTC. Its translation is CSARDPRVVGYTF.

This chain uses TRBV11-1 with TRBJ2-7; D could derive from TRBD1 or TRBD2 (5 bases each). Germline V gene sequence: CDR1 SGHAT, CDR2 FQDESV (reference sequence). The CDR3 runs 15 residues. Between the trimmed V and J ends, which lost 5 bases and 2 bases, there was a span of 16 bases. The CDR3 sequence is CASSTRRDPPYEQYF. The CDR3 DNA is TGTGCCAGCAGCACCCGCCGGGACCCACCCTACGAGCAGTACTTC. The complete variable domain, with remaining parts taken from reference TRBV11-1 and TRBJ2-7, reads EAEVAQSPRYKITEKSQAVAFWCDPISGHATLYWYRQILGQGPELLVQFQDESVVDDSQLPKDRFSAERLKGVDSTLKIQPAELGDSAMYLCASSTRRDPPYEQYFGPGTRLTVT.

This clonotype was recorded only once. This may come from a read error, since a much larger clone is one base off. The V call is TRBV7-2, the J call TRBJ2-1, with TRBD1 matching over 8 bases. This CDR3 has 14 amino acids. Germline assignment: CDR1 SGHTA and CDR2 FQGNSA. After removal of 4 bases from V and 3 bases from J, the junction contained 2 bases not matched to a gene. This CDR3 reads CASSSRGLYNEQFF. Here the CDR3 DNA reads TGTGCCAGCAGCTCCAGGGGGCTCTACAATGAGCAGTTCTTC.

The chain is built from TRBV7-2 and TRBJ2-5; the D gene could be TRBD1 or TRBD2 (5 bases each). The CDR3 covers 16 residues. With 5 bases removed from V and 0 bases from J, the gap between germline ends came to 16 bases. Germline V gives CDR1 SGHTA, CDR2 FQGNSA. Here the CDR3 reads CASSPGTGPYQETQYF. The CDR3 region has the DNA TGTGCCAGCAGCCCGGGGACGGGACCTTACCAAGAGACCCAGTACTTC.

CDR3 nucleotides: TGTGCCAGCTCACCACCGGAGCCAGGGAGCACTGAAGCTTTCTTT. It specifies CASSPPEPGSTEAFF. The chain links TRBV18 to TRBJ1-1, with D possibly being TRBD1 (5 bases). This CDR3 region has 15 residues. Germline V gene lookup returns CDR1 KGHSH and CDR2 LQKENI. V shed 0 bases and J shed 4 bases, with 12 bases lying between them.

With regard to this clonotype: Since a much larger clone is just one base distant, this may be a read error. The genes are TRBV7-2 and TRBJ2-6, with D perhaps TRBD1 (5 bases). The length of the CDR3 is 16 residues. V dropped 0 bases and J dropped 3 bases, with 9 bases sitting between them. The germline V gene has CDR1 SGHTA and CDR2 FQGNSA. The DNA of the CDR3 is TGTGCCAGCAGCTTAGCCAGGGCTTATGGGGCCAACGTCCTGACTTTC. Translated, it gives CASSLARAYGANVLTF.

The CDR3 is CASSPPGGTYNEQFF. Written as DNA, the CDR3 is TGTGCCAGCTCACCACCCGGGGGGACCTACAATGAGCAGTTCTTC. The rearrangement links TRBV18 to TRBJ2-1; 7 bases map to TRBD2. The CDR3 is 15 residues long. Unmatched junction bases numbered 1, after V lost 0 bases and J lost 2 bases. Germline CDR1 is KGHSH and CDR2 is LQKENI. Variable domain in full (rest from reference TRBV18 and TRBJ2-1): NAGVMQNPRHLVRRRGQEARLRCSPMKGHSHVYWYRQLPEEGLKFMVYLQKENIIDESGMPKERFSAEFPKEGPSILRIQQVVRGDSAAYFCASSPPGGTYNEQFFGPGTRLTVL.

This clonotype was observed a few times. The chain links TRBV20-1 to TRBJ2-3, with D possibly being TRBD2 (5 bases). Germline loops: CDR1 DFQATT, CDR2 SNEGSKA (reference sequence). Trimming pared 5 bases from V and 2 bases from J, leaving 11 bases between. This CDR3 has 13 amino acids. CDR3 sequence (DNA): TGCAGTGCTGCGGAGCGGAACACAGATACGCAGTATTTT. This encodes CSAAERNTDTQYF.

This clonotype was detected many times. V is TRBV5-1 and J is TRBJ1-2; no firm D call. Trimming removed 0 bases at V and 2 bases at J, with 8 bases between. CDR3 length: 14 residues. Germline CDR1 SGHRS, CDR2 YFSETQ. This CDR3 is CASSLAAQNYGYTF. The CDR3 DNA reads as TGCGCCAGCAGCTTGGCCGCGCAAAACTATGGCTACACCTTC.

This clonotype was counted only a few times. V gene TRBV5-1 combines with J gene TRBJ2-3; TRBD2 matches at 13 bases. The CDR3 is made up of 14 amino acids. Germline loops: CDR1 SGHRS, CDR2 YFSETQ. V shed 4 bases and J 5 bases; nucleotides not matched to a gene: 1. Here the CDR3 reads CASSGLAGEDTQYF. The CDR3 coding sequence is TGCGCCAGCAGCGGACTAGCGGGAGAAGATACGCAGTATTTT.

Turning to this clonotype: A much larger clonotype is one base distant, so this may be a read error. The V call is TRBV9, the J call TRBJ2-1; D is possibly TRBD2 (6 bases). There are 15 residues in the CDR3. Germline V gene lookup returns CDR1 SGDLS and CDR2 YYNGEE. The CDR3 loop reads CASSVGSSRGNGQFF. CDR3 sequence (DNA): TGTGCCAGCAGCGTAGGGTCCTCCCGGGGGAATGGGCAGTTCTTC.

The chain carries TRBV28 and TRBJ1-6, with D possibly being TRBD1 (6 bases). The CDR3 extends over 15 amino acids. The germline CDR1 and CDR2 sequences are MDHEN and SYDVKM. The V gene lost 2 bases and the J gene lost 7 bases, with 12 bases spanning the gap. CDR3 sequence: CASSLTGLGNSPLHF. CDR3 nucleotides: TGTGCCAGCAGTTTAACAGGGCTGGGAAATTCACCCCTCCACTTT.

The chain combines TRBV7-9 with TRBJ2-1; no definite D call. This CDR3 contains 12 residues. The V end was cut by 8 bases, the J end by 8 bases, with 13 bases between. Germline CDR1 and CDR2: SEHNR and FQNEAQ (reference sequence). CDR3 in amino acids: CASALVGDEQFF. The CDR3 DNA follows: TGTGCCAGCGCTCTAGTGGGCGATGAGCAGTTCTTC.

V and J are TRBV29-1 and TRBJ2-1, with TRBD1 as a possible D gene (6 bases). V shed 6 bases and J shed 8 bases, with 17 bases lying between them. The CDR3 runs to 13 residues. Germline CDR1 reads SQVTM; CDR2 reads ANQGSEA. The CDR3 DNA reads TGCAGCGTGCGGACCAGGGGAGCATATGAGCAGTTCTTC. This translates into CSVRTRGAYEQFF.

Notes on this clonotype: A much larger clone differs by one base, so this may be a read error. This chain uses TRBV29-1 with TRBJ2-1, with D hard to call. Germline V gene data show CDR1 as SQVTM and CDR2 as ANQGSEA. The CDR3 length is 9 residues. CDR3 nucleotide sequence: TGCAGCGTTGATGAGGAGCGGTTCTTC. Translated, it gives CSVDEERFF.

The J gene is TRBJ2-1, the V gene TRBV20-1; 8 bases line up with TRBD2. Trimming took 6 bases from V and 4 from J; bases not matched to a gene: 11. Germline CDR1 reads DFQATT; CDR2 reads SNEGSKA (reference sequence). The CDR3 extends over 15 amino acids. The CDR3 spells CSAPPASGGYNEQFF. In nucleotides, the CDR3 is TGCAGTGCCCCGCCGGCGAGCGGGGGTTACAATGAGCAGTTCTTC.

With respect to this clonotype: One base away lies a much larger clone, so this may be a sequencing read error. CDR3 nucleotide sequence: TGCAGTAACCCACTCGTAGGGAACAATGAGCAGTTCTTC. This sequence encodes CSNPLVGNNEQFF. The chain combines TRBV29-1 with TRBJ2-1; D gene uncertain. Per the germline V gene, CDR1 is SQVTM and CDR2 is ANQGSEA. The CDR3 has 13 amino acids.

The rearrangement links TRBV20-1 to TRBJ2-5; 12 nucleotides match TRBD2. J was trimmed by 0 bases and V by 5 bases; bases with no gene match: 7. There are 16 residues in the CDR3. Germline CDR1 is DFQATT and CDR2 is SNEGSKA (reference sequence). This CDR3 reads CSAHKTSGGHQETQYF. The CDR3 DNA reads as TGCAGTGCTCATAAGACTAGCGGGGGCCACCAAGAGACCCAGTACTTC.

V is TRBV6-5 and J is TRBJ2-3; D gene unclear. CDR3 length equals 14 residues. Germline CDR1 is MNHEY and CDR2 is SVGAGI. Trimming removed 4 bases from V and 0 bases from J, with 8 bases in between. The CDR3 DNA follows: TGTGCCAGCAGTTCAGCCCCTAGCACAGATACGCAGTATTTT. Translating it yields CASSSAPSTDTQYF.